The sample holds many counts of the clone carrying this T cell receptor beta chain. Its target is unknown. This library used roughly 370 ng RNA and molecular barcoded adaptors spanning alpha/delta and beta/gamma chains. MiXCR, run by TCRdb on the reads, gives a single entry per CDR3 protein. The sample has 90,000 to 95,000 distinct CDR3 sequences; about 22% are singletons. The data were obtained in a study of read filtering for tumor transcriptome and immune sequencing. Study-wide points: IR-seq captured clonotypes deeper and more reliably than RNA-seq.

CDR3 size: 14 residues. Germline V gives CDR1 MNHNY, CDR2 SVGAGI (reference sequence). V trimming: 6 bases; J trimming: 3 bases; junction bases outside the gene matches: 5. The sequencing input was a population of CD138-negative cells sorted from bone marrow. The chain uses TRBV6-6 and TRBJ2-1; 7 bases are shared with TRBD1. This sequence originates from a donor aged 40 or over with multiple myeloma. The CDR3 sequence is CASSYGTVYNEQFF. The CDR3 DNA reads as TGTGCCAGCAGCTACGGGACAGTCTACAATGAGCAGTTCTTC.